This TCR beta chain was documented in a study of cytomegalovirus exposure and HLA in healthy donors (dated by TCRdb to between 2016 and 2019). Study-wide context: An earlier analysis of 587 of the donors reported 250 to 350 Gb of sequence data and 117 million unique TCR beta sequences obtained from 150 million to 200 million T cells. Around 300 gigabases of sequencing data and 78 million or so unique TCR sequences were included in an early release covering several hundred HLA-typed donors. Of the 398 genotyped donors, approximately 82% fell in the genetic ancestry cluster associated with self-reported Caucasian donors. The aim of the study was to test whether cataloging public T cell receptors could identify signatures of past pathogen exposure. The study profiled the T cell repertoires of some 610 subjects by immunosequencing and related them to cytomegalovirus serostatus. Along with the 666-subject first cohort, a separate validation cohort of around 110 different subjects was used. The study combined high-throughput TCR immunosequencing, statistical association of individual TCRs with disease status, and machine learning to predict cytomegalovirus infection status. A later analysis re-examined previously published TCR beta repertoires from more than 600 donors and added high-resolution HLA genotyping to investigate patterns of TCR occurrence. The later analysis used no new phenotypic data to find candidate immune exposures, relying instead on TCR beta sequences and their occurrence across donors. To decide whether each TCR beta V gene segment behaved as functional or pseudogenic, an earlier analysis of some 580 of the donors relied on high-throughput TCR beta sequencing. Donor age, sex, ethnicity and CMV serostatus were collected together with the repertoire data. A later genetic analysis used genome-wide SNP genotypes for about 65% of the 666 donors, treating that subset as a discovery cohort. All discovery cohort repertoires had been generated using a single sequencing platform. Both class I and class II loci were covered by HLA typing, at four-digit resolution. The number of donors typed differed by locus, with about 629-630 for A, B, C, DRB1 and DQB1, roughly 550 for DQA1, 600 to 610 for DPA1, and some 450 for DPB1. Four or five DR-DQ haplotypes were handled as single units for association and clustering because linkage in the cohort was strong. Across some 400 genotyped donors of the cohort, an average of approximately 220,000 unique TCR beta nucleotide sequences per donor were sequenced, and 15% to 20% of those sequences were non-productive. Beyond this particular receptor, the publication reports: According to a later analysis, TCR association rates differed among HLA loci, with DRB1 alleles showing the most associated TCRs and HLA-C alleles showing the fewest. Across donors, most TCR sequences were observed very rarely, whereas some public TCRs were present in many individuals. Because the 87-base-pair reads could not distinguish some IMGT-functional V segments, including TRBV6-2 and TRBV6-3, those segments were excluded. HLA typing was unavailable for some donors at each locus, so association tests used only the typed subset. Most CMV-associated TCR beta chains appeared to be HLA-restricted in a later analysis, and the HLA associations seemed to be driven largely by CMV exposure. In an earlier analysis of about 550 of the donors, most TCR beta V segments were observed in productive rearrangements about 87% or about 30% of the time, broadly matching IMGT annotations. The presence/absence analyses assumed that sequencing depth was roughly uniform across donors, and that assumption may not be true. A cluster of highly shared sequence variants was judged likely to represent a technical artifact of the sequencing pipeline. The study gave a list of about 170 TCR beta chains associated with cytomegalovirus. In both the original and validation cohorts, the classifier was reported to diagnose cytomegalovirus status with high specificity and sensitivity. A further reported finding was that TCR beta sequences accurately predicted the HLA-A and HLA-B alleles for most subjects in the first cohort. In vitro tests confirmed that a few of the cytomegalovirus-associated TCR beta chains recognize cytomegalovirus antigens. Correlated functional status among segregating V segments might reflect linkage disequilibrium, but an unknown experimental factor could not be ruled out. According to a later analysis, parvovirus B19, influenza, CMV and Epstein-Barr virus appeared linked to several top co-occurrence clusters. The authors suggested that the approach could potentially be generalized to other disease states and immunological phenotypes. Because counts were too low, around 17 rarely observed V segments, including chromosome 9 orphons, were left out of the earlier analysis of roughly 600 of the donors. CMV serostatus was the only immune exposure information available for the cohort. In a later genetic analysis, a missense DCLRE1C variant was associated with V-gene and J-gene trimming of TCR beta chains, and the association was replicated in an independent cohort. In a later analysis, HLA-associated TCR beta chains showed more clonal expansion and lower generation probabilities than non-associated chains that were equally common. In a later analysis, more than 15,000 TCR beta sequences were associated with specific HLA alleles at a false discovery rate of 0.05. In this cohort, only TCR beta chains were sequenced, and detectable features were limited by the absence of alpha or paired-chain data. Compared with the approximately 700-donor mean, donors in an Asian-associated ancestry cluster had fewer N-insertions in productive TCRs, according to a later genetic analysis. When HLA alleles, especially DR and DQ, strongly co-occurred, attributing TCR associations to individual alleles was difficult.

To prepare the library, the immunoSEQ multiplex PCR assay was applied. For the multiplex PCR, a mixture combining 60 forward primers for TCR Vbeta segments and 13 reverse primers for TCR Jbeta segments was used. The CDR3 region of rearranged TCR beta genes was amplified from genomic DNA with a multiplex PCR assay. Amplified TCR beta libraries were sequenced as 87-base-pair reads on the Illumina HiSeq System. The source study handled its data this way. A later analysis counted about 80 million unique TCR beta chains across the 600 to 850 repertoires, and around 9.9 million of these chains were shared by at least two donors. To remove PCR and sequencing errors, raw reads were error-corrected and collapsed into unique sequences using a nearest-neighbor algorithm that merged closely related sequences. To assign V, D and J gene segments, CDR3 sequences were aligned to IMGT reference sequences. Each retained sequence needed at least a six-nucleotide match to both a V gene segment and a J gene segment. A rearrangement was called productive if the CDR3 had no stop codons and remained in frame with V and J, and every other rearrangement was called non-productive. CDR3 was defined by IMGT convention, running from the second conserved V-encoded cysteine to the conserved J-encoded phenylalanine. Sequences without an unambiguous match to a single V gene segment were excluded from the earlier analysis of 450 to 750 of the donors. In an earlier analysis of around 600 of the donors, V segments were called functional above 56.7% productive rearrangements and were called segregating when the between-donor standard deviation exceeded 5%. A statistical classification framework was developed to diagnose cytomegalovirus status using the catalog of TCR beta chain sequences. In a later analysis, V and J genes were assigned by comparing TCR nucleotide sequences against IMGT/GENE-DB human TR gene sequences. A later analysis assigned CDR3 sequences and most-parsimonious VDJ recombination scenarios with the TCRdist pipeline. In a later analysis, each TCR beta chain was defined by its CDR3 amino acid sequence together with its V-gene family, and reads without a unique V-gene family were excluded. A later analysis removed 550 to 650 highly shared, low-generation-probability nucleotide sequences to deal with suspected cross-contamination and a sequencing artifact. In a later analysis, a clonal expansion index was calculated for each public chain from normalized within-repertoire ranks of inferred template counts. A later analysis computed generation probabilities with a VDJ recombination model fitted to out-of-frame rearrangements, and checked the results against IGoR. In a later analysis, hypergeometric tests were used to score TCR-TCR, TCR-HLA and TCR-CMV co-occurrence, with a repertoire-size bias correction applied to TCR pairs. A later analysis estimated false discovery rates by permuting HLA or CMV assignments 20 times. In a later analysis, co-occurring TCRs were grouped using DBSCAN, and TCRdist sequence similarity was added for clustering within HLA-allele-positive subsets. Co-occurrence clustering excluded repertoires with fewer than 30,000 or more than 120,000 public chains, plus five with anomalous nucleotide sharing. The clones in this table, taken by TCRdb from immuneACCESS, are in-frame only. Not every clone is retained; where verified, under half of the shortfall comes from an unresolved V gene, and the cause of the rest is unknown. For V, J and clone size, that table is used; D and trimming come from the DNA. For this sample there are approximately 190,000 clones; around 84% appear just once. Around 2.5% of the sample is taken by the ten largest.

The cohort comprised some 700 healthy bone marrow donors. At the time of sampling, every cohort member was nominally healthy, though immune exposures that went unrecorded were likely present. The donor was CMV seropositive and was included in the group of 290 or so seropositive cohort members. Every donor gave a peripheral blood sample, and the peripheral blood mononuclear cells from that sample were used for TCR beta sequencing. The Qiagen DNeasy Blood Extraction Kit was used to extract genomic DNA from the blood cell samples. Of note for this clone: Its antigen is still unknown. Per-base quality was not reported, and no clone a single base away is much larger than it.

The germline V and J ends show losses of 4 bases and 6 bases respectively, and no gene match explains 4 bases of the junction. Taken from cysteine to phenylalanine, the CDR3 has 13 residues. The CDR3 DNA has 39 bases and is translated from base 1. Via the germline V gene, CDR1 is SGHAT and CDR2 FQNNGV. This clonotype was obtained from a woman in her forties or fifties in good health and CMV-seropositive. Sequenced sample: PBMCs. The chain is made from TRBV11-2 and TRBJ2-3; 7 of the junction bases match TRBD1. The nucleotide sequence is given as TGTGCCAGCAGCTCGACAGGGTCGGATACGCAGTATTTT. Its translation reads: CASSSTGSDTQYF.